This TCR beta chain came from a study of metastatic and nonmetastatic thyroid tumors. Findings and limits, study-wide: For both blood and tumor, malignant thyroid tumors reportedly showed significantly higher TCR beta diversity than benign nodules did.

The CDR3 runs 13 residues. J was trimmed by 6 bases and V by 4 bases; bases with no gene match: 8. Germline CDR1 is SQVTM and CDR2 is ANQGSEA. Nobody among the patients had been given any treatment before thyroid surgery. This clone was counted ten times or more. The antigen remains unidentified. TCRdb re-called clones from the PCR reads using MiXCR. This sample yields 30,000 or so clones, of which under 25% are seen a single time; approximately 14% belongs to the top ten. This chain uses TRBV29-1 with TRBJ1-2; 7 nucleotides agree with TRBD1. The sequence came from a female donor with papillary thyroid cancer or a benign thyroid nodule (not recorded which). Some clones in this sample may be carry-over from other donors' samples. The specimen sequenced was blood. The chain's CDR3 is CSVGISDRDGYTF. CDR3 coding DNA: TGCAGCGTTGGTATTAGCGACAGGGATGGCTACACCTTC.